One and the same sample provided the 25 T cell receptor beta chains below, sequenced in a study of CD8 T cells in ankylosing spondylitis. A single record per CDR3 protein comes from TCRdb applying MiXCR to the 5' RACE reads. This sample has some 33,000 distinct CDR3 sequences, with around 14% found just once. The sequenced sample was blood. The receptors stem from a male donor with ankylosing spondylitis or in good health (not recorded which).

Only a few counts were recorded for this clonotype. The genes are TRBV20-1 and TRBJ2-3; possibly TRBD2 for D (5 bases). Trimming shortened V by 5 bases and J by 0 bases, and 9 bases separated the two germline ends. CDR3 length: 13 residues. Germline V gene data show CDR1 as DFQATT and CDR2 as SNEGSKA (reference sequence). The CDR3 loop is CSAEGFSTDTQYF. The CDR3 DNA reads TGCAGTGCTGAGGGATTTAGCACAGATACGCAGTATTTT.

This chain uses TRBV18 with TRBJ1-4; a weak D match, TRBD1 (6 bases). Germline V gene data show CDR1 as KGHSH and CDR2 as LQKENI. Trimming removed 0 bases from V and 8 bases from J, with 13 bases in between. This CDR3 has 15 residues. CDR3 DNA sequence: TGTGCCAGCTCACCACCGGGCAGGGGAGGAGAAAAACTGTTTTTT. Translating gives CASSPPGRGGEKLFF. Full variable domain (missing parts from reference TRBV18 and TRBJ1-4): NAGVMQNPRHLVRRRGQEARLRCSPMKGHSHVYWYRQLPEEGLKFMVYLQKENIIDESGMPKERFSAEFPKEGPSILRIQQVVRGDSAAYFCASSPPGRGGEKLFFGSGTQLSVL.

This clonotype occurred a few times. The CDR3 DNA sequence: TGTGCCAGCAAGGGAATGGCGGGCGCGAACACCGGGGAGCTGTTTTTT. It is translated as CASKGMAGANTGELFF. This chain uses TRBV2 with TRBJ2-2; possibly TRBD2 for D (5 bases). This CDR3 has 16 amino acids. The germline V and J ends were trimmed by 7 bases and 0 bases, with 15 bases remaining between them. CDR1 and CDR2 (germline): SNHLY, FYNNEI.

The chain links TRBV29-1 to TRBJ1-1, with D hard to call. Between the trimmed V and J ends, which lost 4 bases and 0 bases, there was a span of 9 bases. The CDR3 extends over 13 amino acids. In germline, CDR1 is SQVTM, CDR2 ANQGSEA. Written as DNA, the CDR3 is TGCAGCGTTGGGAACGAGTTGAACACTGAAGCTTTCTTT. Translating gives CSVGNELNTEAFF.

The chain employs TRBV5-6 and TRBJ2-3; 13 bases map to TRBD2. The junction had 2 bases not matched to a gene; V was cut back by 3 bases and J by 4 bases. The CDR3 loop spans 15 amino acids. Germline V gives CDR1 SGHDT, CDR2 YYEEEE. The CDR3 spells CASSSLAGGPDTQYF. DNA of the CDR3: TGTGCCAGCAGCTCACTAGCGGGGGGGCCAGATACGCAGTATTTT. Drawing the rest from reference TRBV5-6 and TRBJ2-3, the complete variable domain is DAGVTQSPTHLIKTRGQQVTLRCSPKSGHDTVSWYQQALGQGPQFIFQYYEEEERQRGNFPDRFSGHQFPNYSSELNVNALLLGDSALYLCASSSLAGGPDTQYFGPGTRLTVL.

This clonotype has only a few counts. This chain joins TRBV5-1 and TRBJ2-1; unclear D gene. The V gene's germline CDR1 is SGHRS and CDR2 YFSETQ. Between the trimmed V and J ends, which lost 5 bases and 1 base, there was a span of 10 bases. This CDR3 comprises 14 residues. The CDR3 protein is CASSWTDSYNEQFF. CDR3 DNA sequence: TGCGCCAGCAGTTGGACGGATTCCTACAATGAGCAGTTCTTC.

CDR3 sequence reads: CASSLRGRELFF. In DNA, the CDR3 is TGTGCCAGCAGCTTACGCGGCAGGGAGCTGTTTTTT. The chain carries TRBV7-2 and TRBJ2-2; D ambiguous. Between the trimmed V and J ends, which lost 2 bases and 9 bases, there was a span of 7 bases. CDR1 SGHTA and CDR2 FQGNSA come from the germline V gene. CDR3 length: 12 amino acids.

This clonotype was seen a few times. This chain connects TRBV6-1 to TRBJ2-2; 8 bases agree with TRBD1. Germline loops: CDR1 MNHNS, CDR2 SASEGT. V lost 4 bases to trimming and J lost 1 base; unmatched junction nucleotides: 2. The CDR3 length is 15 residues. The CDR3 protein is CASSVQGENTGELFF. The CDR3 DNA sequence: TGTGCCAGCAGTGTACAGGGGGAGAACACCGGGGAGCTGTTTTTT.

This clonotype was counted only a few times. The chain joins TRBV7-2 to TRBJ2-1; 8 bases align to TRBD2. With V trimmed by 5 bases and J by 5 bases, 5 bases remained unmatched. Germline values: CDR1 SGHTA, CDR2 FQGNSA. The CDR3 has 14 amino acids. The CDR3: CASSQSGGNNEQFF. The CDR3 DNA sequence: TGTGCCAGCAGCCAGAGCGGGGGTAACAATGAGCAGTTCTTC.

This clonotype was counted between two and nine times. DNA for the CDR3: TGTGCCAGCAGCCGGGGGGACTCCTACAATGAGCAGTTCTTC. Translated, it gives CASSRGDSYNEQFF. V and J are TRBV5-5 and TRBJ2-1, with 7 bases aligning to TRBD2. V was clipped by 4 bases and J by 0 bases; unmatched bases: 1. Germline lookup yields CDR1 SGHKS and CDR2 YYEKEE (reference sequence). This CDR3 region has 14 residues.

This clonotype was found a few times. V usage is TRBV19 and J usage is TRBJ2-3; TRBD2 aligns across 10 bases. Trimming at V came to 8 bases and at J to 5 bases, leaving 7 bases not matched to a gene. This CDR3 has 14 amino acids. CDR1 is LNHDA and CDR2 is SQIVND in the germline V gene (reference sequence). CDR3 coding DNA: TGTGCCAGTGCGGTAGTAGCGGGAGGAGATACGCAGTATTTT. Encoded protein: CASAVVAGGDTQYF.

This clonotype was seen only a few times. J is TRBJ2-1 and V is TRBV6-5, with a possible D match to TRBD1 (6 bases). Germline CDR1 MNHEY, CDR2 SVGAGI. CDR3 size: 16 residues. V dropped 5 bases and J dropped 6 bases, with 20 bases sitting between them. The DNA of the CDR3 is TGTGCCAGCAGTCCTATACAGGGCCCGGGAAGCAATGAGCAGTTCTTC. It encodes CASSPIQGPGSNEQFF.

This clonotype was counted only a few times. The chain has TRBV12-3 or TRBV12-4 and TRBJ2-5, with TRBD1 as a possible D gene (6 bases). V was pared by 3 bases and J by 4 bases, with 9 bases between. The length of the CDR3 is 13 residues. DNA for the CDR3: TGTGCCAGCAGTTTTCTGGGGGCAGAGACCCAGTACTTC. Translating it yields CASSFLGAETQYF.

The V call is TRBV28, the J call TRBJ2-1; a weak D match, TRBD2 (6 bases). CDR1 and CDR2 from the germline V gene are MDHEN and SYDVKM. V was clipped by 2 bases and J by 6 bases, with 11 bases between them. The CDR3 sequence is 14 residues long. CDR3 DNA sequence: TGTGCCAGCAGTTTACCCGGGACTCCCAATGAGCAGTTCTTC. The encoded protein is CASSLPGTPNEQFF.

The chain recombines TRBV2 with TRBJ2-2; 9 bases line up with TRBD1. The junction had 10 bases not matched to a gene; V was cut back by 4 bases and J by 4 bases. The germline V gene has CDR1 SNHLY and CDR2 FYNNEI. CDR3 length equals 17 residues. DNA for the CDR3: TGTGCCAGCAGTGGAGGACAGGGGCACCCTGGCACCGGGGAGCTGTTTTTT. Translating gives CASSGGQGHPGTGELFF. Supplemented by reference TRBV2 and TRBJ2-2, the full variable domain reads EPEVTQTPSHQVTQMGQEVILRCVPISNHLYFYWYRQILGQKVEFLVSFYNNEISEKSEIFDDQFSVERPDGSNFTLKIRSTKLEDSAMYFCASSGGQGHPGTGELFFGEGSRLTVL.

V is TRBV7-3 and J is TRBJ2-1; D remains unclear. Germline loops: CDR1 SGHTA, CDR2 FQGTGA. This CDR3 spans 13 amino acids. The V end was cut by 5 bases, the J end by 10 bases, with 15 bases between. The CDR3 nucleotides are TGTGCCAGCAGCCCCCAGAAATCATCAGAGCAGTTCTTC. This encodes CASSPQKSSEQFF.

This clonotype was picked up a small number of times. This rearrangement joins TRBV6-2 or TRBV6-3 to TRBJ1-5, with 9 bases lining up with TRBD1. Germline V gene data show CDR1 as MNHEY and CDR2 as SVGEGT. This CDR3 is 13 amino acids long. With 8 bases clipped from V and 5 bases from J, the junction kept 4 bases outside the gene matches. DNA for the CDR3: TGTGCCAGCCAGGACAGGGGCTATCAGCCCCAGCATTTT. Translation: CASQDRGYQPQHF.

The chain recombines TRBV29-1 with TRBJ2-2; 9 positions match TRBD1. The CDR3 has 12 residues. CDR1 and CDR2 (germline): SQVTM, ANQGSEA. V lost 6 bases, J lost 6 bases, and 2 bases stayed unmatched. The DNA of the CDR3 is TGCAGCGTCCGACAGGGGGCCGGGGAGCTGTTTTTT. Translation: CSVRQGAGELFF.

The CDR3 DNA sequence: TGTGCCATCAGTGAGTTAGCGACAAGCACAGATACGCAGTATTTT. Protein product: CAISELATSTDTQYF. The chain carries TRBV10-3 and TRBJ2-3, with TRBD2 as a possible D gene (5 bases). The CDR3 runs to 15 residues. Per the germline V gene, CDR1 is ENHRY and CDR2 is SYGVKD. V was shortened by 1 base and J by 0 bases, with 8 bases between the two germline ends.

The chain recombines TRBV20-1 with TRBJ2-7; maybe TRBD2 (6 bases). CDR1 DFQATT and CDR2 SNEGSKA come from the germline V gene (reference sequence). This CDR3 is built from 11 residues. The ends were cut back, 6 bases at V and 5 bases at J, with 11 bases in the middle. CDR3 coding DNA: TGCAGTGCCGGAGGGCGGAACGAGCAGTACTTC. Translating it yields CSAGGRNEQYF.

This clonotype was observed a few times. The chain carries TRBV20-1 and TRBJ2-5, with D unresolved. Trimming took off 6 bases at V and 4 bases at J, with 18 bases between the two ends. From germline, CDR1 is DFQATT and CDR2 SNEGSKA (reference sequence). The length of the CDR3 is 14 residues. The CDR3 nucleotides read TGCAGTGCCCCCAGGTCGAACCTGGGAGAGACCCAGTACTTC. As protein: CSAPRSNLGETQYF.

This clonotype was picked up a small number of times. The chain carries TRBV7-3 and TRBJ2-2; 7 nucleotides agree with TRBD1. The trim removed 3 bases at V and 1 base at J, leaving 5 bases unmatched. The CDR3 covers 16 residues. Germline V gene sequence: CDR1 SGHTA, CDR2 FQGTGA. In DNA, the CDR3 is TGTGCCAGCAGCTTTAGGGGACAGAGGAACACCGGGGAGCTGTTTTTT. It translates to CASSFRGQRNTGELFF. Complete variable domain (other parts from reference TRBV7-3 and TRBJ2-2): GAGVSQTPSNKVTEKGKYVELRCDPISGHTALYWYRQSLGQGPEFLIYFQGTGAADDSGLPNDRFFAVRPEGSVSTLKIQRTERGDSAVYLCASSFRGQRNTGELFFGEGSRLTVL.

This clonotype turned up a few times. This rearrangement joins TRBV29-1 to TRBJ2-2; 7 bases are shared with TRBD2. Germline V gives CDR1 SQVTM, CDR2 ANQGSEA. V lost 4 bases to trimming and J lost 4 bases; unmatched junction nucleotides: 3. This CDR3 spans 13 amino acids. This CDR3 reads CSVAGRSTGELFF. The CDR3 DNA follows: TGCAGCGTTGCCGGGAGGTCCACCGGGGAGCTGTTTTTT.

The V gene is TRBV12-3 or TRBV12-4, the J gene TRBJ2-2; D unclear. The CDR3 is made up of 15 amino acids. V lost 6 bases, J lost 0 bases, and 11 bases lay in between. CDR3 region: CASSPTTANTGELFF. In DNA form, the CDR3 reads TGTGCCAGCAGCCCGACAACGGCGAACACCGGGGAGCTGTTTTTT.

V gene TRBV27 combines with J gene TRBJ2-5; 9 nucleotides line up with TRBD2. The CDR3 has 14 residues. The junction had 3 bases not matched to a gene; V was cut back by 4 bases and J by 3 bases. Germline values: CDR1 MNHEY, CDR2 SMNVEV (reference sequence). The CDR3 loop reads CASSSVAGEETQYF. CDR3 sequence (DNA): TGTGCCAGCAGTTCCGTAGCGGGGGAAGAGACCCAGTACTTC.